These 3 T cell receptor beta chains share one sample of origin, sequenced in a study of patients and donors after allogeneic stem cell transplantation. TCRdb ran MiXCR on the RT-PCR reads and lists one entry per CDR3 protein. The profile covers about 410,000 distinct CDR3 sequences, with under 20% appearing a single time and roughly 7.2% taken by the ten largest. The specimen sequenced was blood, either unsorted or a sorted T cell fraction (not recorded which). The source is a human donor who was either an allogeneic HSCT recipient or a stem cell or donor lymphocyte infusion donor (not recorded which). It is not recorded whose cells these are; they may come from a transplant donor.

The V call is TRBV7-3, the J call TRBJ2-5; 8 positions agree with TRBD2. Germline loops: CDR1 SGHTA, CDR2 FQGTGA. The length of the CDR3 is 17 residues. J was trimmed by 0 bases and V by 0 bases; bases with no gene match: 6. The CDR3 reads CASSLTSPSGYQETQYF. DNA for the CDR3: TGTGCCAGCAGCTTAACGTCCCCTAGCGGGTACCAAGAGACCCAGTACTTC.

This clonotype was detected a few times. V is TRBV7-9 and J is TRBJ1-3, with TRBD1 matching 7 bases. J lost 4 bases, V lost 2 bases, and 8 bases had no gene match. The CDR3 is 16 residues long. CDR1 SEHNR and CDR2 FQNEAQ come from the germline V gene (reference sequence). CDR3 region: CASSLPEGARGNTIYF. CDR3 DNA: TGTGCCAGCAGCTTACCGGAGGGGGCGAGGGGAAACACCATATATTTT.

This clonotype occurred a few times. CDR3 region: CARREGMVEQYF. The CDR3 nucleotides read TGTGCCCGGCGGGAGGGGATGGTCGAGCAGTACTTC. The chain carries TRBV10-3 and TRBJ2-7; 9 bases agree with TRBD2. CDR3 length: 12 residues. In germline, CDR1 is ENHRY, CDR2 SYGVKD. After removal of 11 bases from V and 6 bases from J, the junction contained 8 bases not matched to a gene.